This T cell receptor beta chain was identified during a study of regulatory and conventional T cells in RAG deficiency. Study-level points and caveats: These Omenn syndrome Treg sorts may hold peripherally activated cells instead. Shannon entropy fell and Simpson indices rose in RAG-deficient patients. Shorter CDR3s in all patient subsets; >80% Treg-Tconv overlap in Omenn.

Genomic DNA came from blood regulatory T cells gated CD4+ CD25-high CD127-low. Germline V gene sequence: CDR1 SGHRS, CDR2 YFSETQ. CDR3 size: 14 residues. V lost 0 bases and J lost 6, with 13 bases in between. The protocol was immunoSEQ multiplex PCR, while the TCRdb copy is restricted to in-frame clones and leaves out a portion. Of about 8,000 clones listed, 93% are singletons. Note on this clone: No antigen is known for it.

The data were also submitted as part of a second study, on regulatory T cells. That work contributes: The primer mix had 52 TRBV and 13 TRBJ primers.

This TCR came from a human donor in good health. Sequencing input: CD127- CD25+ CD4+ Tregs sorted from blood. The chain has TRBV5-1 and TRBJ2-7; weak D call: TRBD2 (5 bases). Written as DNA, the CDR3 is TGCGCCAGCAGCTTGGTCGGGGTACTGGGCGAGCAGTACTTC. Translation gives CASSLVGVLGEQYF.